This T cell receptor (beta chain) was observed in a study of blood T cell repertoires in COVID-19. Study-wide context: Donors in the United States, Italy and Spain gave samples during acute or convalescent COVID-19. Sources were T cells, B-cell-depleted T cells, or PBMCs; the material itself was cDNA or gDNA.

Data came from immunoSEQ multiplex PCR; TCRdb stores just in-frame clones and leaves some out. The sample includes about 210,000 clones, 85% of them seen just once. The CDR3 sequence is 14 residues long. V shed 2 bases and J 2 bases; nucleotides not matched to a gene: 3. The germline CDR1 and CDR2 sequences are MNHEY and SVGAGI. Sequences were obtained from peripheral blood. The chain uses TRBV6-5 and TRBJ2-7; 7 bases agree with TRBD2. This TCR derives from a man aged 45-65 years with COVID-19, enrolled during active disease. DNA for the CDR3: TGTGCCAGCAGTTACGACCGGGGGGCCTACGAGCAGTACTTC. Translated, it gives CASSYDRGAYEQYF.